The next 25 T cell receptor beta chains were all read from a single sample in a study of regulatory T cells in long-lasting Graves disease. The sample's time point: newly diagnosed GD, antithyroid drugs for less than 3 months. Making the TCR library involved RNA that had been extracted from PBMCs. Combining iRepertoire HTBI primers with Arm-PCR of CDR3 regions, the authors built TCR beta libraries. TCRdb reanalysed the multiplex PCR reads using MiXCR and keeps one entry per CDR3 protein. The table includes 300,000 to 450,000 distinct CDR3 sequences, roughly a sixth detected once. Source: peripheral blood mononuclear cells (PBMCs), taken at new diagnosis, from a patient treated with antithyroid drugs. The receptors shown here come from a female donor with Graves disease.

This clonotype occurred many times. This chain joins TRBV20-1 and TRBJ2-5; D unresolved. The CDR3 is 15 residues long. Trimming took off 4 bases at V and 2 bases at J, with 17 bases between the two ends. The germline V gene encodes CDR1 DFQATT and CDR2 SNEGSKA (reference sequence). CDR3 residues: CSAITPRTPQETQYF. CDR3 bases: TGCAGTGCTATCACCCCCCGCACCCCACAAGAGACCCAGTACTTC.

J is TRBJ1-3 and V is TRBV19; D call uncertain. V lost 7 bases, J lost 4 bases, and 8 bases lay in between. Germline loops: CDR1 LNHDA, CDR2 SQIVND (reference sequence). This CDR3 comprises 12 residues. DNA of the CDR3: TGTGCCAGTACAGGCGGCGGAAACACCATATATTTT. This encodes CASTGGGNTIYF.

This clonotype was seen many times. The chain has TRBV2 and TRBJ1-4; TRBD1 aligns across 7 bases. Germline V gene data show CDR1 as SNHLY and CDR2 as FYNNEI. V gave up 6 bases and J gave up 0 bases; unmatched junction bases: 4. The CDR3 sequence is 15 residues long. The CDR3 coding sequence is TGTGCCAGCAGCCAGGGGGATTCAACTAATGAAAAACTGTTTTTT. Amino acids: CASSQGDSTNEKLFF.

In this sample, this clonotype turned up a few times. The genes are TRBV10-1 and TRBJ1-6; D unclear. Germline V gene data show CDR1 as WNHNN and CDR2 as SYGVQD (reference sequence). The CDR3 length is 14 residues. Trimming pared 0 bases from V and 8 bases from J, leaving 8 bases between. CDR3 coding DNA: TGCGCCAGCAGTGAGTCGGCCGGACATTCACCCCTCCACTTT. Its translation: CASSESAGHSPLHF.

This clonotype was counted a few times. The CDR3 is CASSQVPAEAVSPLHF. The CDR3 DNA is TGCGCCAGCAGCCAAGTTCCGGCAGAAGCGGTTTCACCCCTCCACTTT. The chain uses TRBV4-1 and TRBJ1-6; D remains unclear. Between the trimmed V and J ends, which lost 1 base and 9 bases, there was a span of 16 bases. Germline CDR1 MGHRA, CDR2 YSYEKL. The CDR3 is 16 amino acids.

At least ten counts were recorded for this clonotype. The J gene is TRBJ2-3, the V gene TRBV6-2 or TRBV6-3; TRBD2 might be the D (5 bases). The CDR3 has 18 residues. V dropped 1 base and J dropped 2 bases, with 19 bases sitting between them. Germline V gene lookup returns CDR1 MNHEY and CDR2 SVGEGT. The CDR3 coding sequence is TGTGCCAGCAGTTACTTCACCTACTGGGTTAGCGACACAGATACGCAGTATTTT. It is translated as CASSYFTYWVSDTDTQYF.

This clonotype was detected a few times. The CDR3 coding sequence is TGTGCCAGCAGTGAGGCAGGAATCGGCTACACCTTC. Its translation is CASSEAGIGYTF. The rearrangement uses TRBV2 and TRBJ1-2; D uncertain. The germline gives CDR1 SNHLY, CDR2 FYNNEI. V shed 3 bases and J shed 8 bases, with 10 bases lying between them. The CDR3 runs 12 residues.

This clonotype was seen many times. The chain links TRBV2 to TRBJ1-2, with D perhaps TRBD1 (5 bases). This CDR3 is 15 amino acids long. CDR1 is SNHLY and CDR2 is FYNNEI in the germline V gene. Trimming removed 8 bases at V and 4 bases at J, with 20 bases between. The CDR3 DNA sequence: TGTGCCAGCCACTCGGAAGGGGTTAATGTCTATGGCTACACCTTC. Translated, it gives CASHSEGVNVYGYTF.

The chain links TRBV10-3 to TRBJ1-1, with D perhaps TRBD1 (5 bases). Germline V gene lookup returns CDR1 ENHRY and CDR2 SYGVKD. Between the trimmed V and J ends, which lost 1 base and 5 bases, there was a span of 14 bases. The CDR3 has 15 amino acids. The CDR3 DNA reads TGTGCCATCAGTGAGTTCGGGGGTAGGATAACTGAAGCTTTCTTT. This sequence encodes CAISEFGGRITEAFF.

This clonotype showed up many times. This chain connects TRBV6-1 to TRBJ1-2; D gene unclear. CDR1 and CDR2 (germline): MNHNS, SASEGT. The CDR3 is made up of 14 amino acids. V dropped 3 bases and J dropped 4 bases, with 12 bases sitting between them. CDR3 bases: TGTGCCAGCAGTGAGCGGGAGGTTGGCTATGGCTACACCTTC. Its translation is CASSEREVGYGYTF.

This clonotype was seen ten or more times. V and J are TRBV7-2 and TRBJ2-2; D not certain. Trimming cost V 5 bases and J 6 bases, with 10 bases left between them. CDR1 and CDR2 from the germline V gene are SGHTA and FQGNSA. This CDR3 comprises 13 residues. CDR3 in amino acids: CASSEQRPGELFF. In DNA, the CDR3 is TGTGCCAGCAGCGAACAAAGGCCCGGGGAGCTGTTTTTT.

This clonotype was recorded at least ten times. The V call is TRBV20-1, the J call TRBJ1-5; D is perhaps TRBD1 (5 bases). Between the trimmed V and J ends, which lost 0 bases and 4 bases, there was a span of 19 bases. This CDR3 has 17 residues. Germline-derived CDR1 and CDR2 are DFQATT and SNEGSKA (reference sequence). The CDR3 is CSARDHAIGDSNQPQHF. In nucleotides, the CDR3 is TGCAGTGCTAGAGATCACGCAATAGGGGATTCAAATCAGCCCCAGCATTTT.

This clonotype was seen repeatedly, ten times or more. The chain has TRBV28 and TRBJ1-1; possibly TRBD1 for D (5 bases). Trimming left V 3 bases short and J 0 bases short, with 20 bases between. This CDR3 comprises 18 residues. Germline values: CDR1 MDHEN, CDR2 SYDVKM. The CDR3 region is CASSFLFSARGMNTEAFF. DNA for the CDR3: TGTGCCAGCAGTTTTCTTTTCAGCGCCCGGGGGATGAACACTGAAGCTTTCTTT.

This clonotype was recorded at least ten times. This chain joins TRBV12-3 or TRBV12-4 and TRBJ2-2; possible D gene TRBD1, 6 bases. Trimming left V 5 bases short and J 6 bases short, with 19 bases between. The CDR3 loop spans 16 amino acids. The CDR3 loop is CASSPPLGALAGELFF. The CDR3 bases are TGTGCCAGCAGTCCTCCTCTGGGGGCTCTGGCCGGGGAGCTGTTTTTT.

This clonotype came up many times. The chain has TRBV7-9 and TRBJ1-2, with D unclear. The V and J ends lost 10 bases and 7 bases respectively, with 13 bases between them. CDR1 and CDR2 from the germline V gene are SEHNR and FQNEAQ (reference sequence). There are 11 residues in the CDR3. CDR3 in amino acids: CATSDIRGYTF. CDR3 bases: TGTGCCACCAGTGACATCCGTGGCTACACCTTC.

The chain carries TRBV5-1 and TRBJ1-4; the D gene is possibly TRBD1 (5 bases). V gave up 4 bases and J gave up 8 bases, with 18 bases separating them. Germline-derived CDR1 and CDR2 are SGHRS and YFSETQ. This CDR3 contains 15 residues. Written as DNA, the CDR3 is TGCGCCAGCAGCCCCGCGAGGGGCCCTCGGGAAAAACTGTTTTTT. It specifies CASSPARGPREKLFF.

The chain has TRBV7-9 and TRBJ2-6; perhaps TRBD1 as D (6 bases). Germline loops: CDR1 SEHNR, CDR2 FQNEAQ (reference sequence). The CDR3 length is 15 residues. The V end was cut by 3 bases, the J end by 4 bases, with 10 bases between. CDR3 nucleotides: TGTGCCAGCAGCTTGGGGGCGGCGGGGGCCAACGTCCTGACTTTC. Translating it yields CASSLGAAGANVLTF.

The chain carries TRBV3-1 and TRBJ1-5; 7 bases are shared with TRBD1. The length of the CDR3 is 15 residues. V lost 5 bases and J lost 3; bases outside the gene matches: 7. CDR1 and CDR2 from the germline V gene are LGHDT and YNNKEL (reference sequence). DNA of the CDR3: TGTGCCAGCAGCACCGGGACAGCTAACAATCAGCCCCAGCATTTT. Encoded protein: CASSTGTANNQPQHF.

This clonotype has a count of ten or more. The rearrangement uses TRBV12-3 or TRBV12-4 and TRBJ1-1; tentative D call: TRBD1 (5 bases). The ends were cut back, 4 bases at V and 1 base at J, with 10 bases in the middle. The CDR3 spans 14 residues. The CDR3 loop is CASSSPTGNTEAFF. CDR3 DNA: TGTGCCAGCAGTTCCCCTACAGGGAACACTGAAGCTTTCTTT.

This clonotype was found many times. This rearrangement joins TRBV20-1 to TRBJ1-6, with 8 bases aligning to TRBD1. CDR1 is DFQATT and CDR2 is SNEGSKA in the germline V gene (reference sequence). The V gene end was trimmed by 0 bases and the J gene end by 1 base; junction bases not matched to a gene: 5. The CDR3 covers 17 residues. The chain's CDR3 is CSAREGGQGSYNSPLHF. The CDR3 DNA follows: TGCAGTGCTAGAGAGGGAGGACAGGGTTCCTATAATTCACCCCTCCACTTT.

This clonotype was recorded at least ten times. The V call is TRBV20-1, the J call TRBJ1-5; perhaps TRBD1 as D (6 bases). Germline CDR1 and CDR2: DFQATT and SNEGSKA (reference sequence). CDR3 size: 14 residues. V was pared by 1 base and J by 0 bases, with 7 bases between. CDR3 amino acids: CSARAGASNQPQHF. The CDR3 DNA sequence: TGCAGTGCTAGAGCAGGGGCTAGCAATCAGCCCCAGCATTTT.

On this clonotype itself: This may be a read error, as it is one base from a much larger clone. J is TRBJ2-2 and V is TRBV12-3 or TRBV12-4, with 7 bases identical to TRBD2. This CDR3 contains 17 residues. DNA for the CDR3: TGTGCCGGCAGTTTAGTAGCTAGCGGAGCGAACACCGGGGAGCTGTTTTTT. Translation gives CAGSLVASGANTGELFF.

This clonotype was seen many times. The chain combines TRBV7-9 with TRBJ2-1; D not certain. The CDR3 is made up of 10 amino acids. Trimming left V 3 bases short and J 6 bases short, with 0 bases between. CDR1 is SEHNR, CDR2 FQNEAQ, per germline (reference sequence). The CDR3 nucleotides read TGTGCCAGCAGCTTCAATGAGCAGTTCTTC. This codes for CASSFNEQFF.

The gene calls are TRBV12-3 or TRBV12-4 and TRBJ2-7; 9 bases are a match to TRBD1. There are 16 residues in the CDR3. The trim removed 5 bases at V and 6 bases at J, leaving 14 bases unmatched. This CDR3 reads CASSDLWDRVRGEQYF. The DNA for the CDR3 is TGTGCCAGCAGTGATTTATGGGACAGGGTAAGAGGCGAGCAGTACTTC.

This clonotype was found many times. The rearrangement links TRBV5-8 to TRBJ1-5; D perhaps matches TRBD1 (5 bases). The CDR3 loop spans 18 amino acids. CDR1 and CDR2 from the germline V gene are SGHTS and YDEGEE. V was cut by 0 bases and J by 6 bases, with 22 bases left in between. CDR3: CASSLARASGYVGQPQHF. The CDR3 nucleotides read TGTGCCAGCAGCTTGGCCAGGGCTTCGGGGTACGTCGGTCAGCCCCAGCATTTT.